The present entry profiles one T cell receptor (beta chain) with its context. The antigen this receptor binds is unknown. No much larger clone is present one base from it, and per-base qualities are unavailable. Collaborating institutions collected whole blood in K2EDTA tubes following their own protocols. For TCRbeta analysis, collaborator samples were shipped as frozen whole blood, as isolated PBMCs, or as DNA extracted from either sample type. The data stem from a study of blood T cell repertoires in COVID-19 (dated by TCRdb to 2020 to 2021). Turning to the overall study: Collaborator samples came from the United States, Italy and Spain and covered acute and convalescent phases of COVID-19. The material from the prospective study consisted of cDNA or gDNA derived from T cells, B-cell-depleted T cells, or PBMCs. The dataset comprised deeply sampled blood TCRbeta repertoires from subjects exposed to, actively infected with, or recovered from COVID-19. The repertoires were made available in a free public database intended to serve as a resource for research on the immune response to SARS-CoV-2. The samples were drawn from two sources: the first 160 participants of the ongoing ImmuneRACE study, and some 1,300 subjects contributed by 6 global collaborators. Nearly every sample came with metadata listing a de-identified subject ID, COVID-19 status, age in years and sex. Where HLA class I and class II types were available, the types were taken from metadata supplied by the sample provider, not from assay-based typing. Overall study outcomes, separate from this receptor: The amount of clinical and demographic metadata varied by source and participant and was provided uncurated.

TCRbeta CDR3 regions were amplified from genomic DNA using the immunoSEQ Assay, a bias-controlled multiplex PCR. The authors' analysis ran thus. Nucleated cell counts per sample were estimated from amplification of reference gene primers within the assay. To quantify the absolute abundance of each unique TCRbeta CDR3 rearrangement, sequence reads were collapsed and filtered. Productive Simpson clonality was computed per sample as the square root of Simpson's diversity index over productive rearrangements. This immuneACCESS table, as held by TCRdb, lists in-frame sequences with V and J called but not all clones. Of the missing ones, under half trace to an unresolved V gene in checked studies; the others have no known cause. Clone size and V and J calls were adopted from that table, with D and trimming inferred from the DNA. A total of about 200,000 clones appear in this sample, 88% of them only once. Jointly, the top ten make up under 2% of the sample.

Based on the germline V gene (reference sequence), the CDR1 and CDR2 sequences are SEHNR and FQNEAQ. V ends up 4 bases short and J 5 bases short, with an unmatched junction base count of 4. The CDR3 measures 13 amino acids from cysteine to phenylalanine. Only the CDR3 DNA stays, 39 bases, in frame from base 1. The TCR comes from a man between 18 and 29 years old with active or convalescent COVID-19. The specimen was peripheral blood. The chain is encoded by TRBV7-9 joined to TRBJ1-1, and TRBD1 matches 7 of the central bases. In nucleotide form, the sequence is TGTGCCAGCAGCTCGTCAGGGGGGACTGAAGCTTTCTTT. This yields the protein CASSSSGGTEAFF.